This entry features one T cell receptor beta chain sequence. This table comes from immunoSEQ multiplex PCR, and its TCRdb copy is limited to in-frame clones, with some not included. This table has roughly 85,000 clones, roughly 80% appearing once. This entry is derived from a study of blood T cell repertoires in COVID-19. Overall study: From T cells, B-cell-depleted T cells, or PBMCs came the material, which was cDNA or gDNA.

Material: peripheral blood. This TCR was recovered from a human donor in a cohort sampled during active COVID-19.

CDR3 protein: CASSKLQSKVGAWSGANVLTF. DNA of the CDR3: TGTGCCAGCAGCAAATTACAGTCTAAAGTGGGGGCCTGGTCCGGGGCCAACGTCCTGACTTTC. The rearrangement links TRBV21-1 to TRBJ2-6; the table's D gene call, TRBD1, was not cross checked with the DNA. TRBV21-1 is tagged as a pseudogene. This CDR3 comprises 21 residues.